Following are 24 T cell receptor beta chains from one sample sequenced in a study of T cells expressing NK-cell markers. TCRdb reprocessed the 5' RACE reads and reports one entry per CDR3 protein, with no DNA. In all, the sample yields approximately 150,000 distinct CDR3 sequences. Source material: blood T cells: a sorted CD56 or NKG2C T cell subset, CD4+ or CD8+ T cells, or bulk PBMC T cells (not recorded which). These receptors were taken from a woman between 18 and 75 years old in good health.

This chain uses TRBV4-1 with TRBJ1-6. CDR1 is MGHRA, CDR2 YSYEKL, per germline. The CDR3 covers 13 residues. The CDR3 loop is CASSQVGDSPLHF.

This CDR3 reads CASSLQIGTGELFF. This chain joins TRBV12-3 or TRBV12-4 and TRBJ2-2. There are 14 residues in the CDR3.

The genes are TRBV29-1 and TRBJ2-5; TCRdb names TRBD2, which stays unverified in the absence of DNA. This CDR3 is built from 14 residues. From germline, CDR1 is SQVTM and CDR2 ANQGSEA. CDR3: CSVWGLAGVETQYF.

The genes are TRBV27 and TRBJ1-2; checking the TCRdb D call of TRBD1 is not possible without DNA. The CDR3 is 14 amino acids. The germline CDR1 and CDR2 sequences are MNHEY and SMNVEV (reference sequence). CDR3 loop: CASSLHQGKYGYTF.

V gene TRBV5-1 combines with J gene TRBJ1-1; TCRdb's D call, TRBD1, is unchecked because there is no DNA. The CDR3 has 16 amino acids. Germline lookup yields CDR1 SGHRS and CDR2 YFSETQ. Here the CDR3 reads CASSLGATFRGTEAFF.

The chain links TRBV7-7 to TRBJ2-7. This CDR3 comprises 16 residues. The germline V gene encodes CDR1 SSHAT and CDR2 FNYEAQ (reference sequence). CDR3 sequence: CASSLDAGRNGYEQYF.

The V gene is TRBV29-1, the J gene TRBJ2-1; the TCRdb call, TRBD2, lacks DNA for checking. The germline CDR1 and CDR2 sequences are SQVTM and ANQGSEA. The CDR3 spans 14 residues. The CDR3 here is CSSTPRSSYNEQFF.

The chain links TRBV5-1 to TRBJ2-1; TCRdb's D call of TRBD2 is untestable without DNA. The CDR3 loop spans 15 amino acids. CDR1 is SGHRS and CDR2 is YFSETQ in the germline V gene. The CDR3 here is CASSTTSPAYNEQFF.

The chain joins TRBV7-6 to TRBJ2-2; TCRdb proposes TRBD2, but this gene call is untestable without DNA. This CDR3 has 15 residues. Germline CDR1 is SGHVS and CDR2 is FNYEAQ. The CDR3 spells CASSRAGGSTGELFF.

The chain joins TRBV24-1 to TRBJ2-3. Germline loops: CDR1 KGHDR, CDR2 SFDVKD. The CDR3 is 13 residues long. CDR3 sequence reads: CATSDWSTDTQYF.

The rearrangement uses TRBV5-1 and TRBJ2-1. From germline, CDR1 is SGHRS and CDR2 YFSETQ. There are 13 residues in the CDR3. The CDR3 spells CASSLGRINEQFF.

The chain employs TRBV3-1 and TRBJ2-1; TCRdb reports TRBD2, a call that lacks DNA to check it against. The CDR3 consists of 19 residues. Germline CDR1 reads LGHDT; CDR2 reads YNNKEL (reference sequence). The CDR3 spells CASSQGKFGGLGPYNEQFF.

This chain uses TRBV25-1 with TRBJ2-7. In germline, CDR1 is MGHDK, CDR2 SYGVNS. The CDR3 contains 14 residues. CDR3 residues: CASSERGREHEQYF.

V and J are TRBV7-9 and TRBJ1-1; without DNA, the TCRdb call of TRBD1 cannot be checked. This CDR3 has 12 residues. CDR1 SEHNR and CDR2 FQNEAQ come from the germline V gene (reference sequence). CDR3 region: CASRTGETEAFF.

This rearrangement joins TRBV5-1 to TRBJ2-3; as DNA is missing, the TRBD1 call by TCRdb cannot be tested. This CDR3 comprises 16 residues. Germline values: CDR1 SGHRS, CDR2 YFSETQ. CDR3 residues: CASSFQGRVSTDTQYF.

CDR3 sequence: CASSQDFGGDAKLFF. The V and J genes are TRBV3-1 and TRBJ1-4; TCRdb gives TRBD1 as the D gene, but with no DNA this cannot be confirmed. CDR1 and CDR2 (germline): LGHDT, YNNKEL (reference sequence). This CDR3 region has 15 residues.

The chain employs TRBV4-1 and TRBJ1-2. Germline-derived CDR1 and CDR2 are MGHRA and YSYEKL. The CDR3 runs 15 residues. The CDR3: CASSQVKGSGYGYTF.

The V and J genes are TRBV5-8 and TRBJ2-4. Germline assignment: CDR1 SGHTS and CDR2 YDEGEE. The CDR3 has 13 residues. The CDR3 region is CASSLGHRNIQYF.

The rearrangement uses TRBV7-2 and TRBJ2-2; without DNA, the TCRdb call of TRBD1 cannot be checked. Germline CDR1 is SGHTA and CDR2 is FQGNSA. This CDR3 is 15 amino acids long. The CDR3 sequence: CASSFFMGGAGELFF.

V is TRBV20-1 and J is TRBJ2-5. The germline V gene has CDR1 DFQATT and CDR2 SNEGSKA (reference sequence). This CDR3 spans 12 amino acids. The CDR3 protein is CSASGFQETQYF.

The rearrangement joins TRBV5-1 to TRBJ1-2. The CDR3 is made up of 14 amino acids. CDR1 SGHRS and CDR2 YFSETQ come from the germline V gene. The CDR3 loop is CASSLDGPNYGYTF.

The chain has TRBV24-1 and TRBJ2-3; the TRBD1 assignment by TCRdb is unverifiable without DNA. Germline V gives CDR1 KGHDR, CDR2 SFDVKD. This CDR3 region has 15 residues. The CDR3: CATSDPGSNTDTQYF.

This chain uses TRBV20-1 with TRBJ2-4; TCRdb's assignment of TRBD2 cannot be checked, as there is no DNA. The CDR3 runs to 15 residues. Germline V gene lookup returns CDR1 DFQATT and CDR2 SNEGSKA (reference sequence). CDR3 amino acids: CSANLSGRAKNIQYF.

This chain links TRBV6-6 with TRBJ1-1; the TRBD1 assignment by TCRdb is unverifiable without DNA. The CDR3 length is 13 residues. CDR1 MNHNY and CDR2 SVGAGI come from the germline V gene (reference sequence). Here the CDR3 reads CASNRGRESVTFF.